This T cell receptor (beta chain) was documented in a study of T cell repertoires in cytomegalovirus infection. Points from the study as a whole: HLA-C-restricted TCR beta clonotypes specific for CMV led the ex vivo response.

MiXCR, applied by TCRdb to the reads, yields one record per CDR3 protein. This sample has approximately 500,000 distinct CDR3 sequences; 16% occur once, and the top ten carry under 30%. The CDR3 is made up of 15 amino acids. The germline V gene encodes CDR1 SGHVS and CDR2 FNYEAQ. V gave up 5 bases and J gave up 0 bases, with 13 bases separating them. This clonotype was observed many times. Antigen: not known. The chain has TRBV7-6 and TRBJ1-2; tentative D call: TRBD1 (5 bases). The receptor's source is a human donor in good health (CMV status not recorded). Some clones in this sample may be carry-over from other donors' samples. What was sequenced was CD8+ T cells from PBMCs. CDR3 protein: CASSRDGTANYGYTF. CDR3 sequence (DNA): TGTGCCAGCAGCCGAGACGGGACTGCTAACTATGGCTACACCTTC.